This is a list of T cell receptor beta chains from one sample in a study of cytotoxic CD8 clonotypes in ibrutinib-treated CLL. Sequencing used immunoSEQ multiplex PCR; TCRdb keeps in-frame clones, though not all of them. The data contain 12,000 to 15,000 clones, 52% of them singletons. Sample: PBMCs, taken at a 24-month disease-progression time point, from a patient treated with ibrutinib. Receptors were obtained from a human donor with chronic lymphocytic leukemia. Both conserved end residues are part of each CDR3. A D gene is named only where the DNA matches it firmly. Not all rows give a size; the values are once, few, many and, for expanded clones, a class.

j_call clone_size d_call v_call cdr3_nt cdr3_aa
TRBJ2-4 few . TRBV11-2 TGTGCCAGCAGCTACCAAGGGGTTGGGGGAAACATTCAGTACTTC CASSYQGVGGNIQYF
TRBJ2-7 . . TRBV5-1 TGCGCCAGCAGCTTGGGAGATACGCGATACGAGCAGTACTTC CASSLGDTRYEQYF
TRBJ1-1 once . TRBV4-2 TGTGCCAGCAGCCAAGATCCCACTGAAGCTTTCTTT CASSQDPTEAFF
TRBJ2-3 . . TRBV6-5 TGTGCCAGCAGTTACTCCGGTGAGAGCACAGATACGCAGTATTTT CASSYSGESTDTQYF
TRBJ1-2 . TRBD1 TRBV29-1 TGCAGCGTAGGACAGGGATCCTATGGCTACACCTTC CSVGQGSYGYTF
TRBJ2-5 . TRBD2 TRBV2 TGTGCCAGGGCAGCGGGGATCCAAGAGACCCAGTACTTC CARAAGIQETQYF
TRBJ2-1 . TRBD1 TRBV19 TGTGCCAGTAGTTTAAGGCCGGGACAGGCCCTCAACAATGAGCAGTTCTTC CASSLRPGQALNNEQFF
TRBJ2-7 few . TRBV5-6 TGTGCCAGCACCCAGGACACGACCTACGAGCAGTACTTC CASTQDTTYEQYF
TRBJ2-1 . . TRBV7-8 TGTGCCAGCAGCTCCGGGCAGGGGACATACAATGAGCAGTTCTTC CASSSGQGTYNEQFF
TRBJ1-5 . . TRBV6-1 TGTGCCAGCAGTGAAGTCCGGGACCAGCCCCAGCATTTT CASSEVRDQPQHF
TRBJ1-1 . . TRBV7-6 TGTGCCAGCAGCTTGCACAGGGTCGGCACTGAAGCTTTCTTT CASSLHRVGTEAFF
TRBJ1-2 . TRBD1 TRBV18 TGTGCCAGCTCATCTGGACAGGGGGAAGCCCGAAACTATGGCTACACCTTC CASSSGQGEARNYGYTF
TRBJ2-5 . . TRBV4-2 TGTGCCAGCAGCCGTAGCGTCCAAGAGACCCAGTACTTC CASSRSVQETQYF
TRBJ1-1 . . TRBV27 TGTGCCAGCAGTTTGGTAGGGAACACTGAAGCTTTCTTT CASSLVGNTEAFF
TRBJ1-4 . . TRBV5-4 TGTGCCAGCAACCTAAAAGACAGTAGTGAAAAACTGTTTTTT CASNLKDSSEKLFF
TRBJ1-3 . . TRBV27 TGTGCCAGCAGTCAGGTACCACCTGGAAACACCATATATTTT CASSQVPPGNTIYF
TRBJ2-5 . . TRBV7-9 TGTGCCAGCAGCCTTTCAGGGAGTTGGGAGACCCAGTACTTC CASSLSGSWETQYF
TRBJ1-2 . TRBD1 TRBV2 TGTGCCAGCAGTGCGTGGGAAACAGGGGAAGATGGCTACACCTTC CASSAWETGEDGYTF
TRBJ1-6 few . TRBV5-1 TGCGCCAGCAGCTACCTATCGACAGGCGAGGCCTATAATTCACCCCTCCACTTT CASSYLSTGEAYNSPLHF
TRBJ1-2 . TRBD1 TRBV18 TGTGCCAGCTCACAACGACAGGGGGACCATTATGGCTACACCTTC CASSQRQGDHYGYTF
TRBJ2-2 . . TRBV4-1 TGCGCCAGCAGCCCCGAGGCAGGGAACACCGGGGAGCTGTTTTTT CASSPEAGNTGELFF
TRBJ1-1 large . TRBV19 TGTGCCAGTAGAGCGAGTATGAACACTGAAGCTTTCTTT CASRASMNTEAFF